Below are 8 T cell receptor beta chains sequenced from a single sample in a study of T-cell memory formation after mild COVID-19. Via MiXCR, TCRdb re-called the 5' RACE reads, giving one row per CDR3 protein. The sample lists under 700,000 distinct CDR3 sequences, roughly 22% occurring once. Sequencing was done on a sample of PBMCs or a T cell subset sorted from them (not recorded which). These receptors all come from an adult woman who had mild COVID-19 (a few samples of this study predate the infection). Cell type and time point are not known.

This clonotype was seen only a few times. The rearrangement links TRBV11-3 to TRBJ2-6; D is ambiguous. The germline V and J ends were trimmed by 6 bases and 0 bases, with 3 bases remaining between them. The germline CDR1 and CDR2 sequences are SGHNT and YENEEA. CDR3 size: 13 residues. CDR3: CASSHSGANVLTF. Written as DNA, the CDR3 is TGTGCCAGCAGTCACTCTGGGGCCAACGTCCTGACTTTC. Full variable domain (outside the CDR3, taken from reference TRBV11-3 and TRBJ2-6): EAGVVQSPRYKIIEKKQPVAFWCNPISGHNTLYWYLQNLGQGPELLIRYENEEAVDDSQLPKDRFSAERLKGVDSTLKIQPAELGDSAVYLCASSHSGANVLTFGAGSRLTVL.

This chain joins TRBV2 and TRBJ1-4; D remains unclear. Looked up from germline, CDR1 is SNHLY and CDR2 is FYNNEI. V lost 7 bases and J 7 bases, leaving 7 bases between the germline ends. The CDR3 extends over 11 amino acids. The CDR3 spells CASNVREKLFF. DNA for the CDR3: TGTGCCAGCAATGTGCGTGAAAAACTGTTTTTT.

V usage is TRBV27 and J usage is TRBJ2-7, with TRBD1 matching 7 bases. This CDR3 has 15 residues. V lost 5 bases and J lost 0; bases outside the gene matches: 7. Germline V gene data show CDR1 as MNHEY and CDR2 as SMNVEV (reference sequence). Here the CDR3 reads CASSIRQGSSYEQYF. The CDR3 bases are TGTGCCAGCAGTATAAGACAGGGTTCCTCCTACGAGCAGTACTTC.

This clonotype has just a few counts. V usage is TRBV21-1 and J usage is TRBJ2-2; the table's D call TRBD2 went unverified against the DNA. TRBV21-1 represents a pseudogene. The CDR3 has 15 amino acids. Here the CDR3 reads CASRGGNINTGELFF. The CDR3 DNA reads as TGTGCCAGCCGTGGAGGCAACATAAACACCGGGGAGCTGTTTTTT.

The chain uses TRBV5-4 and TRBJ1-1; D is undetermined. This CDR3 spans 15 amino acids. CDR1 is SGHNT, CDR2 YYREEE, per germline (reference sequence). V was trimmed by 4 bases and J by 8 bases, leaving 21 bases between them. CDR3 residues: CASSPSIQRQEEAFF. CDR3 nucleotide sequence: TGTGCCAGCAGCCCCTCGATTCAGCGCCAGGAGGAAGCTTTCTTT.

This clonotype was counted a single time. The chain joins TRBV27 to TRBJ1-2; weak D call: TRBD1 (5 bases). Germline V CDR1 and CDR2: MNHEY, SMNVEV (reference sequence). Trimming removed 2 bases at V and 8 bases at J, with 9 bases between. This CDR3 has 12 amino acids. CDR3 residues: CASSLKGNGYTF. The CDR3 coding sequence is TGTGCCAGCAGTTTAAAGGGGAACGGCTACACCTTC.

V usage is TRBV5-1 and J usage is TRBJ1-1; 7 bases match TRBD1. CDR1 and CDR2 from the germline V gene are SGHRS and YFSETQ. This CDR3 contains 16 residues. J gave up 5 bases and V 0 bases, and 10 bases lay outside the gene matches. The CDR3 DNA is TGCGCCAGCAGCTTGGCTGGGACAGTTTCTAGGACTGAAGCTTTCTTT. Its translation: CASSLAGTVSRTEAFF.

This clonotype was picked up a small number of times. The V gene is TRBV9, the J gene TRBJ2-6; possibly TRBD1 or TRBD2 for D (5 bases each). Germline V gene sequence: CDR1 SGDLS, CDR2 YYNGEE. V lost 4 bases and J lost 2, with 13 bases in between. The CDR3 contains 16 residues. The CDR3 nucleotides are TGTGCCAGCAGCCCACGCGTGGGGGCTGGGGCCAACGTCCTGACTTTC. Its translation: CASSPRVGAGANVLTF.